This T cell receptor (beta chain) is drawn from a study of blood T cell repertoires in COVID-19. Study as a whole: Samples of COVID-19 (acute and convalescent) were obtained from the United States, Italy and Spain. Sample material is recorded as cDNA or gDNA derived from T cells, B-cell-depleted T cells, or PBMCs.

As processed by the authors: Amplification from reference gene primers served as the basis for estimated nucleated cell counts. The protocol was immunoSEQ multiplex PCR, while the TCRdb copy is restricted to in-frame clones and leaves out a portion. The DNA gave D and trimming, while V, J and clone size come from that table. The data show roughly 100,000 clones, with more than 75% seen just once and around 6.2% held by the top ten. V was pared by 0 bases and J by 5 bases, with 10 bases between. Germline V lookup: CDR1 MGHRA, CDR2 YSYEKL. CDR3 length equals 14 residues. The V call is TRBV4-1, the J call TRBJ1-2; D perhaps matches TRBD1 (6 bases). The clonotype originates from a human donor in a cohort sampled during active COVID-19. Sequences were obtained from peripheral blood. This chain's CDR3 is CASSQESRGYGYTF. DNA of the CDR3: TGCGCCAGCAGCCAAGAGAGTAGGGGGTATGGCTACACCTTC.